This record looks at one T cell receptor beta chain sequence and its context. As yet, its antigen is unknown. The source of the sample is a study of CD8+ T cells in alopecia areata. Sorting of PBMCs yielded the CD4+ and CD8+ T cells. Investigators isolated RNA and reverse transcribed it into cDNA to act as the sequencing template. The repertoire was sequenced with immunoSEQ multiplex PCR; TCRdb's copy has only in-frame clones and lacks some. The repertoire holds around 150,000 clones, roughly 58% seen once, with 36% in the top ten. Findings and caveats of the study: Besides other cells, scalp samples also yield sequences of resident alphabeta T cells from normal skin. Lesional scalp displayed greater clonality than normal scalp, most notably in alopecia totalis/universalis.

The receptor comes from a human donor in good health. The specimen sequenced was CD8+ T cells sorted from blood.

CDR3 loop: CASSPDSGNEQYF. As DNA, the CDR3 is TGTGCCAGCAGCCCAGACTCGGGCAACGAGCAGTACTTC. V and J are TRBV9 and TRBJ2-7; D is ambiguous. Germline assignment: CDR1 SGDLS and CDR2 YYNGEE. V was trimmed by 4 bases and J by 5 bases, leaving 13 bases between them. CDR3 length: 13 residues.